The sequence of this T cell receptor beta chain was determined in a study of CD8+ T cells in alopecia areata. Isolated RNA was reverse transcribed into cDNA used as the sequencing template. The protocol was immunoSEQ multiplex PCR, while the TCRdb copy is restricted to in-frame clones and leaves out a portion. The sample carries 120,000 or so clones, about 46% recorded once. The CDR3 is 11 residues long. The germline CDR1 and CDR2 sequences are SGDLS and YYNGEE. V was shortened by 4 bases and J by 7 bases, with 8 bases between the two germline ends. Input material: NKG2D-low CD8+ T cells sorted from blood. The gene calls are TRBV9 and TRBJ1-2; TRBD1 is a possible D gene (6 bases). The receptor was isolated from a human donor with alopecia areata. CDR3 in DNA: TGTGCCAGCAGCTCACAGGGTGGCTACACCTTC. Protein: CASSSQGGYTF.